A selection of T cell receptor beta chains follows, all from one sample in a study of blood T cell repertoires in COVID-19. The protocol was immunoSEQ multiplex PCR, while the TCRdb copy is restricted to in-frame clones and leaves out a portion. The sample consists of 70,000 to 90,000 clones, roughly 78% of them appearing once. Specimen: peripheral blood. These receptors all come from a woman aged 80 or over with acute or convalescent COVID-19. Both conserved end residues are part of each CDR3. Each record gives: V gene, J gene, clone size, D gene, CDR3 DNA, CDR3 protein. D genes are given only for firm matches. Part of the rows lack a size; the others show once, few, many or a class for expanded clones.

>TRBV6-4|TRBJ1-5|.|TRBD1
TGTGCCAGCAGTGACGGCCTCCGGGACAGAGAGATACGCAATCAGCCCCAGCATTTT
CASSDGLRDREIRNQPQHF
>TRBV5-6|TRBJ1-5|once|TRBD1
TGTGCCAGCAGCCCAAGGACAGGGCCGATTTATAGCAATCAGCCCCAGCATTTT
CASSPRTGPIYSNQPQHF
>TRBV12-3/TRBV12-4|TRBJ1-4|.|.
TGTGCCACTAAGGGGGTTACTAATGAAAAACTGTTTTTT
CATKGVTNEKLFF
>TRBV4-1|TRBJ2-7|.|TRBD2
TGCGCCAGCAGCCAAGAAGTAAATCTAGCGGGGAGCTCCTACGAGCAGTACTTC
CASSQEVNLAGSSYEQYF
>TRBV7-9|TRBJ2-1|.|TRBD2
TGTGCCAGCAGCAGGGACTACTACAATGAGCAGTTCTTC
CASSRDYYNEQFF
>TRBV11-2|TRBJ1-4|.|TRBD1
TGTGCCAGCAGCCACCCGGGACAGGGGAATGAAAAACTGTTTTTT
CASSHPGQGNEKLFF
>TRBV27|TRBJ1-6|.|.
TGTGCCAGCAGTTACAGGGAACAGAGTTCACCCCTCCACTTT
CASSYREQSSPLHF
>TRBV19|TRBJ1-1|.|.
TGTGCCAGTAGTAGGTTTTTGGCAGGGGACACTGAAGCTTTCTTT
CASSRFLAGDTEAFF
>TRBV10-2|TRBJ1-5|.|.
TGCGCCAGCAGTGAAACAGGCAATCAGCCCCAGCATTTT
CASSETGNQPQHF
>TRBV7-9|TRBJ2-7|.|.
TGTGCCAGCAGCTCCGAGGTCCGGACAGCCTACGAGCAGTACTTC
CASSSEVRTAYEQYF
>TRBV27|TRBJ2-2|.|.
TGTGCCAGCAGACAGACGAACACCGGGGAGCTGTTTTTT
CASRQTNTGELFF
>TRBV7-2|TRBJ1-1|once|TRBD1
TGTGCCAGCGCAGCGGGGCAGGGGGCCGAGAACACTGAAGCTTTCTTT
CASAAGQGAENTEAFF
>TRBV7-9|TRBJ2-2|.|TRBD1
TGTGCCAGCAGCAGGGGACAGGGAAACACCGGGGAGCTGTTTTTT
CASSRGQGNTGELFF
>TRBV7-9|TRBJ1-5|.|TRBD1
TGTGCCAGCAGCTCACCCCCGGGACAGAATTCGATAAATCAGCCCCAGCATTTT
CASSSPPGQNSINQPQHF
>TRBV3-1/TRBV3-2|TRBJ1-3|.|.
TGTGCCAGCAGCCACCTAATACAGGGCCGGAGCTCTGGAAACACCATATATTTT
CASSHLIQGRSSGNTIYF
>TRBV28|TRBJ1-2|.|.
TGTGCCAGCAGCCCCGCGCGGTGGGGAGGCTATGGCTACACCTTC
CASSPARWGGYGYTF
>TRBV27|TRBJ1-1|.|TRBD1
TGTGCCACCGTTACAGGGGGAACTGAAGCTTTCTTT
CATVTGGTEAFF
>TRBV19|TRBJ2-7|.|.
TGTGCCAGTAGTCCGGGTGGGTACGAGCAGTACTTC
CASSPGGYEQYF
>TRBV5-6|TRBJ2-7|.|.
TGTGCCAGCAGCTTGGGAGAATTCTACGAGCAGTACTTC
CASSLGEFYEQYF
>TRBV10-3|TRBJ2-1|once|TRBD1
TGTGCCATCAGTGCGTCCGACAGGGGCGGATTTAATGAGCAGTTCTTC
CAISASDRGGFNEQFF
>TRBV28|TRBJ2-1|few|.
TGTGCCAGCAGTTTAAGGGACTTCGGGTTCTTC
CASSLRDFGFF
>TRBV19|TRBJ1-2|.|.
TGTGCCAGTAGTACAAATCAGGGGAATCGGTATGGCTACACCTTC
CASSTNQGNRYGYTF
>TRBV3-1/TRBV3-2|TRBJ2-1|.|TRBD2
TGTGCCAGCAGCCAAGTTGGGACTAGCGACAATGAGCAGTTCTTC
CASSQVGTSDNEQFF
>TRBV3-1/TRBV3-2|TRBJ1-1|once|TRBD1
TGTGCCACCGGAGGGGGCAGGGAGAACACTGAAGCTTTCTTT
CATGGGRENTEAFF
>TRBV29-1|TRBJ2-1|.|TRBD2
TGCAGCGCCCGAGGACTAGCGGGGCTAGGGGAGCAGTTCTTC
CSARGLAGLGEQFF
>TRBV2|TRBJ2-5|.|.
TGTGCCAGCAGTGTGGGGACATTGGAGACCCAGTACTTC
CASSVGTLETQYF
>TRBV10-1|TRBJ2-3|once|.
TGCGCCAGCAGTGAGGGTTTAACTCCCCTCGGGGCGCAGTATTTT
CASSEGLTPLGAQYF
>TRBV6-5|TRBJ1-4|.|.
TGTGCCAGCCTCTATGCAACTAATGAAAAACTGTTTTTT
CASLYATNEKLFF
>TRBV14|TRBJ2-5|.|TRBD2
TGTGCCAGCAGGGGGACTAGCGGGAGCCAAGAGACCCAGTACTTC
CASRGTSGSQETQYF
>TRBV27|TRBJ2-1|.|.
TGTGCCAGCAGTTACCGGAATGAGCAGTTCTTC
CASSYRNEQFF
>TRBV15|TRBJ1-6|.|.
TGTGCCACCAGCAGAGCGGCCAGGGAAAATTCACCCCTCCACTTT
CATSRAARENSPLHF
>TRBV9|TRBJ2-7|.|.
TGTGCCAGCAGCGTAAACGGCGGCCCCTTCTACGAGCAGTACTTC
CASSVNGGPFYEQYF
>TRBV18|TRBJ2-3|.|.
TGTGCCAGCTCCTTGCGACAGGAAGCAGATACGCAGTATTTT
CASSLRQEADTQYF
>TRBV12-3/TRBV12-4|TRBJ2-7|.|TRBD1
TGTGCCAGCAGTTCGGACAGGGCCTACGAGCAGTACTTC
CASSSDRAYEQYF
>TRBV2|TRBJ2-3|.|TRBD2
TGTGCCAGCGCGGGAGAGAGTTATACGCAGTATTTT
CASAGESYTQYF
>TRBV5-1|TRBJ1-2|.|TRBD1
TGCGCCAGCAGTTTCTTCCGGGACAGTTCGAGAGGCTACACCTTC
CASSFFRDSSRGYTF
>TRBV5-8|TRBJ2-1|.|.
TGTGCCAGCAGCTTGGCCATTCAGTTACATGAGCAGTTCTTC
CASSLAIQLHEQFF
>TRBV9|TRBJ2-1|.|.
TGTGCCAGCAGCGTAGGTGGAGCGGGTGAGCAGTTCTTC
CASSVGGAGEQFF
>TRBV19|TRBJ1-1|.|TRBD1
TGTGCCAGTAGTATAGGGACAGGGTTGAACACTGAAGCTTTCTTT
CASSIGTGLNTEAFF
>TRBV10-2|TRBJ2-1|few|TRBD2
TGCGCCAGCAGAAGCGGGGATTACAATGAGCAGTTCTTC
CASRSGDYNEQFF
>TRBV7-9|TRBJ2-1|.|TRBD1
TGTGCCAGCGAGATCCGGGACAGGGACCCCAGCTCCTACAATGAGCAGTTCTTC
CASEIRDRDPSSYNEQFF
>TRBV5-1|TRBJ1-1|.|.
TGCGCCAGCAGCTTGGAATCGACTGCCACTGAAGCTTTCTTT
CASSLESTATEAFF
>TRBV28|TRBJ2-5|few|.
TGTGCCAGCACCCCGGGAGAGGGTGAGACCCAGTACTTC
CASTPGEGETQYF
>TRBV19|TRBJ2-1|.|.
TGTGCCAGTAGTGATACAGGGAGCTCCTACAATGAGCAGTTCTTC
CASSDTGSSYNEQFF
>TRBV2|TRBJ1-2|.|TRBD1
TGTGCCAGCAGAGGCGGACAGGGCCTTAGGGGTGGCTACACCTTC
CASRGGQGLRGGYTF
>TRBV2|TRBJ2-1|.|.
TGTGCCAGCGTTCTTGGGGATCAGGGCAACAATGAGCAGTTCTTC
CASVLGDQGNNEQFF
>TRBV5-1|TRBJ1-1|.|.
TGCGCCAGCAGCTTGGGGCAGGGGCTAGGCACTGAAGCTTTCTTT
CASSLGQGLGTEAFF
>TRBV11-1|TRBJ2-7|once|TRBD1
TGTGCCAGCAGCCCGGGACAGTTCTACGAGCAGTACTTC
CASSPGQFYEQYF
>TRBV3-1/TRBV3-2|TRBJ2-3|.|TRBD2
TGTGCCAGCAGTCCCGCTAGCGGGGGGGCAACAGATACGCAGTATTTT
CASSPASGGATDTQYF
>TRBV7-3|TRBJ1-2|.|TRBD1
TGTGCCAGCAGCCCCTCGACAGGGAACTATGGCTACACCTTC
CASSPSTGNYGYTF
>TRBV10-3|TRBJ2-1|.|.
TGTGCCATCAGTGCAACGGAGGGGGCGGGACAACACTACAATGAGCAGTTCTTC
CAISATEGAGQHYNEQFF